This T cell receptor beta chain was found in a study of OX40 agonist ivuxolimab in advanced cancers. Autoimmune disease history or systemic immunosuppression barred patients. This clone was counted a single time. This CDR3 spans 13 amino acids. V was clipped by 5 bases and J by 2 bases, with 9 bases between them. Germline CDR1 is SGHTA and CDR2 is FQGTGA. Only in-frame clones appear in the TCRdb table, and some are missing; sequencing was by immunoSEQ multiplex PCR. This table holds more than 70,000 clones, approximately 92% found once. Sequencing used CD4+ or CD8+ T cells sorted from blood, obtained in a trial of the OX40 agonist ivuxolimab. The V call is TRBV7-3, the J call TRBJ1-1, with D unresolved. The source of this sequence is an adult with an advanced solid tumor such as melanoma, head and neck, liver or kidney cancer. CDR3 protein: CASSRSTNTEAFF. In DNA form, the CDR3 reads TGTGCCAGCAGCCGTAGTACAAACACTGAAGCTTTCTTT.